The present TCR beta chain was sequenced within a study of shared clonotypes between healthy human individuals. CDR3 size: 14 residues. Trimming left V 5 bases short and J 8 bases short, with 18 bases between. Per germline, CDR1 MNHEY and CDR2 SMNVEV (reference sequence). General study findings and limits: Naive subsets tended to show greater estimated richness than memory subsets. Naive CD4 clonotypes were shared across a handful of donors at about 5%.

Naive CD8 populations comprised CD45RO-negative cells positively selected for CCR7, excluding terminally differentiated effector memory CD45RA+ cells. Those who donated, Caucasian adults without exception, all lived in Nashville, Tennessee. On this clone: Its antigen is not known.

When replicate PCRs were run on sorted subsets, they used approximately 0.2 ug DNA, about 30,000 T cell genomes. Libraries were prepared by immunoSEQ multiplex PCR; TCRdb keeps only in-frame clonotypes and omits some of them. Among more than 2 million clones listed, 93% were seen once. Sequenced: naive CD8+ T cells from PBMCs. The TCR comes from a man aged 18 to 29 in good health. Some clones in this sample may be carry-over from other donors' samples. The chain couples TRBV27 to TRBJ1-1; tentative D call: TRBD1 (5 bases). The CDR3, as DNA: TGTGCCAGCAGTAGATTATCGAGACAGAGCGAAGCTTTCTTT. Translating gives CASSRLSRQSEAFF.